These 21 T cell receptor beta chains were sequenced from one sample in a study of cytomegalovirus exposure and HLA in healthy donors. Measured with immunoSEQ multiplex PCR; TCRdb has only the in-frame clones, and not every one. The repertoire holds under 300,000 clones, with around 91% as singletons. The sequenced material came from PBMCs. The receptors were sampled from a woman in her late teens or twenties in good health and CMV-seronegative.

In its sample, this clone was seen once. The chain links TRBV5-1 to TRBJ2-7, with 10 bases matching TRBD2. Germline lookup yields CDR1 SGHRS and CDR2 YFSETQ. This CDR3 has 15 amino acids. V shed 0 bases and J 4 bases; nucleotides not matched to a gene: 4. CDR3 bases: TGCGCCAGCAGCTTGGTTGCTAGCGGGGGATACGAGCAGTACTTC. It encodes CASSLVASGGYEQYF.

The V gene is TRBV6-5, the J gene TRBJ2-3; 9 nucleotides agree with TRBD2. Trimming at V came to 2 bases and at J to 4 bases, leaving 4 bases not matched to a gene. The CDR3 covers 15 residues. The germline CDR1 and CDR2 sequences are MNHEY and SVGAGI. The DNA for the CDR3 is TGTGCCAGCAGTTACGCGGCGGGGGGGCCAGATACGCAGTATTTT. This gives the protein CASSYAAGGPDTQYF.

The table lists this clone with a few counts. The chain uses TRBV5-1 and TRBJ2-2; D may be TRBD1 (6 bases). Per the germline V gene, CDR1 is SGHRS and CDR2 is YFSETQ. Trimming removed 4 bases at V and 5 bases at J, with 15 bases between. This CDR3 comprises 15 residues. The CDR3 DNA is TGCGCCAGCAGCGACGGACAGAGCCGGACCGGGGAGCTGTTTTTT. This codes for CASSDGQSRTGELFF.

This clone was observed a single time. Different DNA sequences within this sample yield the same CDR3. J is TRBJ1-1 and V is TRBV18; no reliable D call. Trimming left V 3 bases short and J 5 bases short, with 7 bases between. This CDR3 spans 12 amino acids. Germline-derived CDR1 and CDR2 are KGHSH and LQKENI. CDR3 in amino acids: CASSPRDTEAFF. The CDR3 coding sequence is TGTGCCAGCTCACCGAGGGATACTGAAGCTTTCTTT.

The rearrangement links TRBV7-9 to TRBJ2-3, with TRBD1 matching 9 bases. The J segment lost 2 bases and the V segment lost 5 bases, leaving 5 bases of the junction unmatched. The CDR3 consists of 15 residues. Per germline, CDR1 SEHNR and CDR2 FQNEAQ (reference sequence). CDR3 coding DNA: TGTGCCAGCAGCGTCTCACAGGGGGCCACAGATACGCAGTATTTT. Amino acid sequence: CASSVSQGATDTQYF.

V gene TRBV5-4 combines with J gene TRBJ2-3; perhaps TRBD1 as D (6 bases). Between the trimmed V and J ends, which lost 5 bases and 0 bases, there was a span of 7 bases. Germline CDR1 SGHNT, CDR2 YYREEE (reference sequence). There are 13 residues in the CDR3. The CDR3 DNA is TGTGCCAGCAGGGACAGTAGCACAGATACGCAGTATTTT. It yields the protein CASRDSSTDTQYF.

A word on this clone: At the DNA level, this CDR3 is encoded by other sequences in the same sample as well. This chain uses TRBV28 with TRBJ2-6; D is possibly TRBD1 (6 bases). This CDR3 contains 15 residues. V lost 3 bases and J lost 1, with 7 bases in between. Germline assignment: CDR1 MDHEN and CDR2 SYDVKM. CDR3 coding DNA: TGTGCCAGCAGTTTTCAGGGGTCTGGGGCCAACGTCCTGACTTTC. This encodes CASSFQGSGANVLTF.

The chain combines TRBV6-5 with TRBJ1-6, with TRBD1 matching over 7 bases. Germline V gives CDR1 MNHEY, CDR2 SVGAGI. The CDR3 is 13 amino acids. V shed 7 bases and J 12 bases; nucleotides not matched to a gene: 9. The CDR3 nucleotides read TGTGCCAGCACCCGAGGGGGCAGGGGACCCCTCCACTTT. The encoded protein is CASTRGGRGPLHF.

The rearrangement links TRBV2 to TRBJ2-3; 10 bases fit TRBD1. Losses at the gene ends were 6 bases for V and 14 bases for J; bases not matched to a gene: 8. The germline V gene has CDR1 SNHLY and CDR2 FYNNEI. This CDR3 has 12 amino acids. CDR3 sequence reads: CASRLSGTGVYF. The CDR3 DNA follows: TGTGCCAGCAGACTATCCGGGACAGGGGTGTATTTT.

The J gene is TRBJ2-1, the V gene TRBV6-4; tentative D call: TRBD1 (6 bases). Trimming took 6 bases from V and 9 from J, leaving 12 bases between them. The CDR3 has 12 amino acids. Germline V CDR1 and CDR2: MRHNA, SNTAGT. The CDR3 DNA reads as TGTGCCAGCAGCGCAACAGGGCTTGAGCAGTTCTTC. Its translation: CASSATGLEQFF.

This chain connects TRBV5-1 to TRBJ1-1; D unresolved. Germline V gene sequence: CDR1 SGHRS, CDR2 YFSETQ. V gave up 0 bases and J gave up 6 bases, with 9 bases separating them. The CDR3 totals 13 residues. CDR3 residues: CASSLGAVSEAFF. In DNA form, the CDR3 reads TGCGCCAGCAGCTTGGGTGCGGTTTCTGAAGCTTTCTTT. Full variable domain (rest looked up from reference TRBV5-1 and TRBJ1-1): KAGVTQTPRYLIKTRGQQVTLSCSPISGHRSVSWYQQTPGQGLQFLFEYFSETQRNKGNFPGRFSGRQFSNSRSEMNVSTLELGDSALYLCASSLGAVSEAFFGQGTRLTVV.

This chain links TRBV6-6 with TRBJ1-1; weak D call: TRBD1 (5 bases). The CDR3 is made up of 14 amino acids. V dropped 1 base and J dropped 5 bases, with 11 bases sitting between them. The germline V gene has CDR1 MNHNY and CDR2 SVGAGI (reference sequence). The CDR3 reads CASSYLGEGTEAFF. CDR3 DNA: TGTGCCAGCAGTTACTTGGGGGAGGGGACTGAAGCTTTCTTT.

The rearrangement links TRBV25-1 to TRBJ2-1; TRBD1 aligns across 7 bases. Germline assignment: CDR1 MGHDK and CDR2 SYGVNS. Losses at the gene ends were 0 bases for V and 4 bases for J; bases not matched to a gene: 3. This CDR3 has 15 amino acids. The CDR3 DNA reads as TGTGCCAGCAGTGAATATGGGACAGTGTACAATGAGCAGTTCTTC. The encoded protein is CASSEYGTVYNEQFF.

V and J are TRBV14 and TRBJ1-6; TRBD1 matches 11 bases. The V gene end was trimmed by 0 bases and the J gene end by 9 bases; junction bases not matched to a gene: 10. CDR1 and CDR2 from the germline V gene are SGHDN and FVKESK. This CDR3 region has 18 residues. The CDR3 DNA follows: TGTGCCAGCAGCCAAGACCCTTGGAGGGACAGGGGGTCTTCACCCCTCCACTTT. It translates to CASSQDPWRDRGSSPLHF.

The chain employs TRBV7-9 and TRBJ2-7, with 8 positions matching TRBD1. The V segment lost 5 bases and the J segment 4 bases; nucleotides outside the gene matches: 4. The CDR3 has 13 amino acids. The germline CDR1 and CDR2 sequences are SEHNR and FQNEAQ (reference sequence). The CDR3 loop is CASSGRQGYEQYV. The CDR3 region has the DNA TGTGCCAGCAGCGGTCGACAGGGGTACGAGCAGTACGTC.

The chain links TRBV7-6 to TRBJ2-2; D ambiguous. Trimming took off 5 bases at V and 1 base at J, with 11 bases between the two ends. In germline, CDR1 is SGHVS, CDR2 FNYEAQ. This CDR3 contains 15 residues. The CDR3 region has the DNA TGTGCCAGCAGCACCACCGACAAGAACACCGGGGAGCTGTTTTTT. Its translation: CASSTTDKNTGELFF.

This chain connects TRBV27 to TRBJ2-2; TRBD2 agrees at 14 bases. CDR1 and CDR2 (germline): MNHEY, SMNVEV (reference sequence). The ends lost 5 bases at V and 0 bases at J; junction bases unmatched: 5. The CDR3 is made up of 18 amino acids. The CDR3 DNA sequence: TGTGCCAGCAGTCTAGGGACTAGCGGGGGAACGAACACCGGGGAGCTGTTTTTT. Translating gives CASSLGTSGGTNTGELFF.

J is TRBJ1-3 and V is TRBV7-6; 8 bases fit TRBD1. The CDR3 consists of 15 residues. Unmatched junction bases numbered 7, after V lost 2 bases and J lost 7 bases. Germline-derived CDR1 and CDR2 are SGHVS and FNYEAQ. The DNA of the CDR3 is TGTGCCAGCAGCTTATCGGTGGCAGGGGGCAACACCATATATTTT. It translates to CASSLSVAGGNTIYF.

The chain links TRBV19 to TRBJ2-7; D is possibly TRBD1 (5 bases). Germline V gene data show CDR1 as LNHDA and CDR2 as SQIVND (reference sequence). CDR3 size: 15 residues. The V and J ends lost 8 bases and 3 bases respectively, with 20 bases between them. The CDR3 protein is CASSPREANVYEQYF. In DNA, the CDR3 is TGTGCCAGTTCCCCCAGGGAAGCAAACGTCTACGAGCAGTACTTC. Combining the CDR3 with reference TRBV19 and TRBJ2-7 gives the whole variable domain DGGITQSPKYLFRKEGQNVTLSCEQNLNHDAMYWYRQDPGQGLRLIYYSQIVNDFQKGDIAEGYSVSREKKESFPLTVTSAQKNPTAFYLCASSPREANVYEQYFGPGTRLTVT.

CDR3 sequence reads: CASSLVGPTNEKLFF. In DNA form, the CDR3 reads TGCGCCAGCAGCTTGGTGGGGCCAACTAATGAAAAACTGTTTTTT. The chain uses TRBV5-1 and TRBJ1-4, with D possibly TRBD1 on 5 matching bases. Trimming removed 0 bases at V and 0 bases at J, with 6 bases between. The CDR3 runs 15 residues. CDR1 and CDR2 (germline): SGHRS, YFSETQ.

The J gene is TRBJ1-2, the V gene TRBV5-4, with D hard to call. Germline CDR1 SGHNT, CDR2 YYREEE (reference sequence). The CDR3 spans 12 residues. V lost 4 bases to trimming and J lost 7 bases, with 11 bases between them. DNA of the CDR3: TGTGCCAGCAGCCGATTCGGTGGTGGCTACACCTTC. It yields the protein CASSRFGGGYTF.